This section outlines one T cell receptor (beta chain) sequence together with its context. What it binds is unknown. This sample stems from a study of long-term antiretroviral therapy in people with HIV. From each donor, at least one pre-ART PBMC sample and at least two post-ART PBMC samples were obtained. Participants living with HIV all received treatment in the United States. Trimming removed 4 bases from V and 1 base from J; junction bases left unmatched: 4. The CDR3 consists of 15 residues. Germline CDR1 SGHNT, CDR2 YYREEE (reference sequence). Broader study findings: With ART, diversity went up but was still lower than in transplant donor controls. Someone took the blood between the mid-2000s and the late 2010s, maybe while older ART regimens were in use.

At the survey level, the v3.0 immunoSEQ assay was run. Repertoires were generated with immunoSEQ multiplex PCR, while TCRdb's copy carries only in-frame clones and drops some. The sample lists more than 10,000 clones; about 87% were seen once. J is TRBJ1-1 and V is TRBV5-4, with 10 bases aligning to TRBD1. The sequenced sample was unsorted PBMCs, obtained 2.1 years after starting antiretroviral therapy. The sequence derives from a woman aged 35 to 49 with HIV. CDR3 coding DNA: TGTGCCAGCAGCCCACGGACAGGGGGGAACACTGAAGCTTTCTTT. Translated: CASSPRTGGNTEAFF.